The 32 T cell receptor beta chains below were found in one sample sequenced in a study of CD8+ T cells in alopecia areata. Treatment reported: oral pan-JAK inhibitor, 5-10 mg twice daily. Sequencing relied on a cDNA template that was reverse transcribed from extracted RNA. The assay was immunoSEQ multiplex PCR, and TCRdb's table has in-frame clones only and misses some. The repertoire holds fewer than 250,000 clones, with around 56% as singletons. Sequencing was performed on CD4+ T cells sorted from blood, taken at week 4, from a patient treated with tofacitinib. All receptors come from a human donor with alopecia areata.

This chain's CDR3 is CASSSWPGNTEAFF. The CDR3 DNA follows: TGTGCCAGCAGTTCGTGGCCGGGGAACACTGAAGCTTTCTTT. The chain has TRBV6-6 and TRBJ1-1; no definite D call. The length of the CDR3 is 14 residues. The germline V gene encodes CDR1 MNHNY and CDR2 SVGAGI (reference sequence). V was pared by 4 bases and J by 1 base, with 10 bases between.

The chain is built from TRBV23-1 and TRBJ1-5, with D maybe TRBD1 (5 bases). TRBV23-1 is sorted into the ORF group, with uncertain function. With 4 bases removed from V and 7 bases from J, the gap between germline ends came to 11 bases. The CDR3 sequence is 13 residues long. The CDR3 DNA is TGCGCCAGCAGTCTTCCGGCAGGGCAGCCCCAGCATTTT. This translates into CASSLPAGQPQHF.

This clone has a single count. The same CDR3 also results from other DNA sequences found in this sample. The CDR3 sequence is CASSQSRSYEQYF. Written as DNA, the CDR3 is TGCGCCAGCAGTCAATCGCGGAGCTACGAGCAGTACTTC. The chain carries TRBV23-1 and TRBJ2-7; D gene uncertain. Being an ORF, TRBV23-1 has a function that is uncertain. V lost 0 bases, J lost 3 bases, and 6 bases lay in between. The length of the CDR3 is 13 residues.

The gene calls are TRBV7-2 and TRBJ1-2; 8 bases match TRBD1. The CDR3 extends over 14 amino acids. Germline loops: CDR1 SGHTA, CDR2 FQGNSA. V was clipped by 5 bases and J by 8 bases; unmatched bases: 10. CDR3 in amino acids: CASSPDQGAVGYTF. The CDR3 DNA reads TGTGCCAGCAGCCCGGATCAGGGGGCGGTCGGCTACACCTTC.

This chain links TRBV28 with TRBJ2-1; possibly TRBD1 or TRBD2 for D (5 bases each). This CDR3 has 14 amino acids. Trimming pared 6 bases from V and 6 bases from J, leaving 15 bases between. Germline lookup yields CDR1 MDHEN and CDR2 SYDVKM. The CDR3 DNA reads TGTGCCAGCAGGACCGGGACCCCATCCAATGAGCAGTTCTTC. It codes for CASRTGTPSNEQFF.

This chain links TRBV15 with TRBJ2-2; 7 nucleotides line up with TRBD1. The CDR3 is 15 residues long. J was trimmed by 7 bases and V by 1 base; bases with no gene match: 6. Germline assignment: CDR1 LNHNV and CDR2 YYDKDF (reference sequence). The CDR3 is CATSRGTGGYGELFF. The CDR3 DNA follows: TGTGCCACCAGCAGAGGGACAGGAGGTTACGGGGAGCTGTTTTTT.

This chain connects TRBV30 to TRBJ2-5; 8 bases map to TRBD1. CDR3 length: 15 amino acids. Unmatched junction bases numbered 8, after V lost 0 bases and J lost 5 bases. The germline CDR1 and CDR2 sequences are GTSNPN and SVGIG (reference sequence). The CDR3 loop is CAWSVPQGATETQYF. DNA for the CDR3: TGTGCCTGGAGTGTACCGCAGGGGGCTACGGAGACCCAGTACTTC.

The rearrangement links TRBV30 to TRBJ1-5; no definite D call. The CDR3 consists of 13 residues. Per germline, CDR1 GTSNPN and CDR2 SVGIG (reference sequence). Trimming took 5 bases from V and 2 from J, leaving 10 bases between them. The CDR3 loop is CAWALGGNQPQHF. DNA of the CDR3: TGTGCCTGGGCCCTCGGGGGCAATCAGCCCCAGCATTTT.

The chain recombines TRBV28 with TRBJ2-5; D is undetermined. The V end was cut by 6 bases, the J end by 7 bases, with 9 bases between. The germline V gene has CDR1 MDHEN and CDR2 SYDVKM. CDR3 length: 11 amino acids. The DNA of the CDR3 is TGTGCCAGCAGCCATGAGGTGACCCAGTACTTC. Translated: CASSHEVTQYF.

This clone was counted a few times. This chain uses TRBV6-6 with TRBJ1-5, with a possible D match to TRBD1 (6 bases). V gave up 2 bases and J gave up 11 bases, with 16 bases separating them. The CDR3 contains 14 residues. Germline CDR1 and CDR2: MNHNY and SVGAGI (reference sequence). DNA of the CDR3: TGTGCCAGCAGTTACGGGACACCATTAAGGGCCCAGCATTTT. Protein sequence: CASSYGTPLRAQHF.

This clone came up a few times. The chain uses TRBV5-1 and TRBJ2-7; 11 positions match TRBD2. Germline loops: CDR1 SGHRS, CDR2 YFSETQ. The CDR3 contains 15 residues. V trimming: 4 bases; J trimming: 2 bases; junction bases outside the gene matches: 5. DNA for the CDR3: TGCGCCAGCAGCCGTGATAGCGGGAGGGCCTACGAGCAGTACTTC. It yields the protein CASSRDSGRAYEQYF.

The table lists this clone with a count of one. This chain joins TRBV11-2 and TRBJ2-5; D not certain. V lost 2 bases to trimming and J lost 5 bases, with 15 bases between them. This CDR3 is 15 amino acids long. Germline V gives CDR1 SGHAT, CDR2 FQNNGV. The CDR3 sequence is CASSLMAGEGETQYF. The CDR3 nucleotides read TGTGCCAGCAGCTTAATGGCAGGCGAAGGGGAGACCCAGTACTTC.

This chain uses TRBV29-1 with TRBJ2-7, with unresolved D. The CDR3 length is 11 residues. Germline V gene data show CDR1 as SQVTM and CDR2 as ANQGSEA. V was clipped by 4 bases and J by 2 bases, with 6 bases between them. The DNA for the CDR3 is TGCAGCGTTGTGGGGACCTACGAGCAGTACTTC. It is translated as CSVVGTYEQYF.

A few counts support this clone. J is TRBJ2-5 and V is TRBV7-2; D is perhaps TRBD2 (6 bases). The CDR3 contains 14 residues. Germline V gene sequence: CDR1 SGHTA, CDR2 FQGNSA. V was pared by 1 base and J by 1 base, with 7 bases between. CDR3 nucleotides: TGTGCCAGCAGCTTAGGCGGGGCCCAAGAGACCCAGTACTTC. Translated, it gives CASSLGGAQETQYF.

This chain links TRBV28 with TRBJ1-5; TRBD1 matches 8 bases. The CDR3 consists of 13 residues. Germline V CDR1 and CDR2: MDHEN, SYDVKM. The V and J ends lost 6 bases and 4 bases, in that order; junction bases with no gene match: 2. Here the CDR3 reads CASRYRGNQPQHF. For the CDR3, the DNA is TGTGCCAGCAGATACAGGGGGAATCAGCCCCAGCATTTT.

The CDR3: CSVSPRTEYTQYF. As DNA, the CDR3 is TGCAGCGTGTCTCCTCGGACTGAATACACGCAGTATTTT. The chain couples TRBV29-1 to TRBJ2-3; D is perhaps TRBD2 (5 bases). Germline loops: CDR1 SQVTM, CDR2 ANQGSEA. Trimming removed 6 bases from V and 9 bases from J, with 19 bases in between. The CDR3 contains 13 residues.

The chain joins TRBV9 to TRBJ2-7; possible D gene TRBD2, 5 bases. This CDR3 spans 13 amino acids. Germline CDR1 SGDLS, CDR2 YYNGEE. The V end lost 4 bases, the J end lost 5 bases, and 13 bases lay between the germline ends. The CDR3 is CASSFGWGDEQYF. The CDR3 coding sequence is TGTGCCAGCAGCTTCGGGTGGGGAGACGAGCAGTACTTC.

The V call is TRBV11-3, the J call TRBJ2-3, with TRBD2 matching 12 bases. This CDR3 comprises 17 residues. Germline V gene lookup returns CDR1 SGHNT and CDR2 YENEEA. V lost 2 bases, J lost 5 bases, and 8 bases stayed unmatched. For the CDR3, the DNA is TGTGCCAGCAGCTTATCGCGACTAGCGGGAGAGGTAGATACGCAGTATTTT. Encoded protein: CASSLSRLAGEVDTQYF.

In DNA form, the CDR3 reads TGTGCCAGCAGCCCCCCAGCTAGGGGCTGGGCTCAGCCCCAGCATTTT. Translation: CASSPPARGWAQPQHF. V usage is TRBV28 and J usage is TRBJ1-5; possible D gene TRBD1, 5 bases. This CDR3 contains 16 residues. V lost 6 bases and J 6 bases, leaving 21 bases between the germline ends. Looked up from germline, CDR1 is MDHEN and CDR2 is SYDVKM.

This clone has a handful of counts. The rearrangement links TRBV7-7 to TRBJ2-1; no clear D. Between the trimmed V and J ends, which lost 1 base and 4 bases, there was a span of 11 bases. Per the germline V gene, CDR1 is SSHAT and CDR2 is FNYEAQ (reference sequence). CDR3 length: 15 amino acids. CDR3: CASSLGAIRYNEQFF. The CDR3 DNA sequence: TGTGCCAGCAGCTTAGGAGCGATAAGATACAATGAGCAGTTCTTC.

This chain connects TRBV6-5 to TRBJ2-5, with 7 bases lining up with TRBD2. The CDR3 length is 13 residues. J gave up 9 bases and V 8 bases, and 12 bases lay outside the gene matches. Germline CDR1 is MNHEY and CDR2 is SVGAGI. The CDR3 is CASGGGARKAQYF. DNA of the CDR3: TGTGCCAGCGGGGGAGGGGCGAGAAAGGCCCAGTACTTC.

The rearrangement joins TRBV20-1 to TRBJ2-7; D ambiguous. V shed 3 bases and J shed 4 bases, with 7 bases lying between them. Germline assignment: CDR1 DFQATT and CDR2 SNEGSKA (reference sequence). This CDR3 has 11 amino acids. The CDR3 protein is CSASPQYEQYF. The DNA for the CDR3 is TGCAGTGCTAGCCCCCAATACGAGCAGTACTTC.

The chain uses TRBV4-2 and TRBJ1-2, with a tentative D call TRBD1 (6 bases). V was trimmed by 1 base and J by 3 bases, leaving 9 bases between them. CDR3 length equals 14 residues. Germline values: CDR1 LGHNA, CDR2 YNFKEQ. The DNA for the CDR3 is TGTGCCAGCAGCCAAGGGAACAGGGACTATGGCTACACCTTC. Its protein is CASSQGNRDYGYTF.

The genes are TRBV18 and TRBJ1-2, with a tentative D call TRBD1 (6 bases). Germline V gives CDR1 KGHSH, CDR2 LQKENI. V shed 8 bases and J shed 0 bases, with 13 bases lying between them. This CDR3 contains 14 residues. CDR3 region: CASRTDKANYGYTF. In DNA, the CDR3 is TGTGCCAGCCGGACAGATAAGGCTAACTATGGCTACACCTTC.

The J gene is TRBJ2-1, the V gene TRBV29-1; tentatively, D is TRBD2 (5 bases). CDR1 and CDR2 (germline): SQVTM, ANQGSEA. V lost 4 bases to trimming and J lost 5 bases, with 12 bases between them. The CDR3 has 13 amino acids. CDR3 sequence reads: CSVARVENNEQFF. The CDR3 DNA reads TGCAGCGTTGCGCGGGTGGAAAACAATGAGCAGTTCTTC.

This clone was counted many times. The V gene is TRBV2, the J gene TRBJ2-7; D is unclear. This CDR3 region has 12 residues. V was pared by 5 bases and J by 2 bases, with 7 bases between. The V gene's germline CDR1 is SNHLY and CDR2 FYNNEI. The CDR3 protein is CASSLLTYEQYF. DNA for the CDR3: TGTGCCAGCAGTCTACTTACCTACGAGCAGTACTTC.

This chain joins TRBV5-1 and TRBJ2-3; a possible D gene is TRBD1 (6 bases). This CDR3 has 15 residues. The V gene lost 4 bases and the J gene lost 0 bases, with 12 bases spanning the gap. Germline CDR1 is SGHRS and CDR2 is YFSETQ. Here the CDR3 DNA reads TGCGCCAGCAGCCGTAGGACAGCTAGCACAGATACGCAGTATTTT. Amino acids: CASSRRTASTDTQYF.

CDR3: CSVEDVNTGELFF. The CDR3 coding sequence is TGCAGCGTTGAAGATGTGAACACCGGGGAGCTGTTTTTT. This sequence joins TRBV29-1 and TRBJ2-2, with no clear D. Trimming removed 0 bases at V and 1 base at J, with 3 bases between. The CDR3 loop spans 13 amino acids. The germline gives CDR1 SQVTM, CDR2 ANQGSEA.

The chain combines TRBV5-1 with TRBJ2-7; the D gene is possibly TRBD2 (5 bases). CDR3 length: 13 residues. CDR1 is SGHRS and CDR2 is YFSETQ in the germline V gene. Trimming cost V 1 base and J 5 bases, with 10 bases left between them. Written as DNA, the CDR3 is TGCGCCAGCAGCTTGAGCGGTAGGAACGAGCAGTACTTC. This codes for CASSLSGRNEQYF.

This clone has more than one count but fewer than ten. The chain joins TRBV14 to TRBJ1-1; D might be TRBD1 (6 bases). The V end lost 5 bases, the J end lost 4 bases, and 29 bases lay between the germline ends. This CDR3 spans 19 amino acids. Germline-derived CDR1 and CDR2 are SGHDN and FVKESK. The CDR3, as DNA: TGTGCCAGCAGCTACCACCACCCCCCTTACTCCGACAGGACCACTGAAGCTTTCTTT. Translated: CASSYHHPPYSDRTTEAFF.

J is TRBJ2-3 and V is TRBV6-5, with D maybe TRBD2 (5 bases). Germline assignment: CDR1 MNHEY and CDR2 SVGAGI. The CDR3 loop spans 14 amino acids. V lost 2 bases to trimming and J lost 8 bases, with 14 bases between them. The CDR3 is CASSYRVLGSTQYF. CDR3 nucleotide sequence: TGTGCCAGCAGTTACAGGGTTTTAGGGAGTACGCAGTATTTT.

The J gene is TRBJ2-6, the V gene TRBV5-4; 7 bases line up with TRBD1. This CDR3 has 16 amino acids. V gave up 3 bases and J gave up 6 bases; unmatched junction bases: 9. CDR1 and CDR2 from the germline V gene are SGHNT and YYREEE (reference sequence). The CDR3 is CASSSGQARMANVLTF. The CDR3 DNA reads TGTGCCAGCAGCTCCGGACAGGCTAGGATGGCCAACGTCCTGACTTTC. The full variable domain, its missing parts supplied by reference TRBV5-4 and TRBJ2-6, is ETGVTQSPTHLIKTRGQQVTLRCSSQSGHNTVSWYQQALGQGPQFIFQYYREEENGRGNFPPRFSGLQFPNYSSELNVNALELDDSALYLCASSSGQARMANVLTFGAGSRLTVL.